The 4 T cell receptor beta chains presented below share a single source sample, sequenced in a study of identical twins. TCRdb ran MiXCR on the 5' RACE reads and lists one entry per CDR3 protein. The sample lists approximately 680,000 distinct CDR3 sequences, 7.1% seen once, with less than 2% in the top ten. These same data were also listed under a study on yellow fever vaccine responses in identical twins.

The material sequenced was PBMCs. Source of these receptors: a woman aged 18-29 years in good health.

The table lists this clonotype with a few counts. The chain combines TRBV25-1 with TRBJ2-5; no firm D call. V lost 3 bases, J lost 0 bases, and 5 bases lay in between. There are 13 residues in the CDR3. Germline V gene data show CDR1 as MGHDK and CDR2 as SYGVNS. In DNA, the CDR3 is TGTGCCAGCAGTGAGGGGAACCAAGAGACCCAGTACTTC. This encodes CASSEGNQETQYF.

The rearrangement uses TRBV20-1 and TRBJ2-7; 9 nucleotides line up with TRBD1. CDR1 DFQATT and CDR2 SNEGSKA come from the germline V gene (reference sequence). The CDR3 is 13 amino acids. The J segment lost 7 bases and the V segment lost 6 bases, leaving 10 bases of the junction unmatched. CDR3 loop: CSAYGQGMGEQYF. The CDR3 nucleotides are TGCAGTGCCTACGGACAGGGGATGGGGGAGCAGTACTTC.

Many counts were recorded for this clonotype. This chain uses TRBV12-3 or TRBV12-4 with TRBJ2-1, with no clear D. The CDR3 consists of 15 residues. Trimming took off 1 base at V and 6 bases at J, with 13 bases between the two ends. Here the CDR3 DNA reads TGTGCCAGCAGTTTAGGGCTAGATCGAGTCAATGAGCAGTTCTTC. Translation: CASSLGLDRVNEQFF.

At least ten counts were recorded for this clonotype. This chain uses TRBV7-3 with TRBJ2-7; the D gene is possibly TRBD1 (5 bases). Trimming shortened V by 5 bases and J by 2 bases, and 16 bases separated the two germline ends. Germline CDR1 and CDR2: SGHTA and FQGTGA. There are 15 residues in the CDR3. The CDR3 nucleotides read TGTGCCAGCAGCCCAACCGACAGAGATGCCTACGAGCAGTACTTC. This sequence encodes CASSPTDRDAYEQYF.